The 5 T cell receptor beta chains given below trace back to one sample, sequenced in a study of shared clonotypes between healthy human individuals. The protocol was immunoSEQ multiplex PCR, while the TCRdb copy is restricted to in-frame clones and leaves out a portion. In the table there are approximately 1,000,000 clones, around 78% of which are singletons. The sequenced sample was memory CD4+ T cells from PBMCs. Subset in this sample: CD45RA-negative fraction. Source of these receptors: a man younger than 35 in good health. Some clones in this sample may be carry-over from other donors' samples.

V is TRBV28 and J is TRBJ1-2; TRBD1 matches 8 bases. The germline V gene has CDR1 MDHEN and CDR2 SYDVKM. The CDR3 length is 14 residues. The junction had 5 bases not matched to a gene; V was cut back by 5 bases and J by 3 bases. CDR3 amino acids: CASSPGDRYYGYTF. Here the CDR3 DNA reads TGTGCCAGCAGTCCGGGGGACAGGTACTATGGCTACACCTTC.

Note on this clone: The sample contains more than one DNA sequence encoding this CDR3. The rearrangement uses TRBV2 and TRBJ2-1; 11 bases are a match to TRBD2. This CDR3 spans 15 amino acids. Germline CDR1 SNHLY, CDR2 FYNNEI. The ends lost 6 bases at V and 8 bases at J; junction bases unmatched: 9. In nucleotides, the CDR3 is TGTGCCAGCAGCTTAGGACTAGCGGGCGTCGATGAGCAGTTCTTC. Translating it yields CASSLGLAGVDEQFF.

The V and J genes are TRBV15 and TRBJ2-1, with a tentative D call TRBD1 (6 bases). The CDR3 sequence is 16 residues long. Trimming stripped 1 base from V and 0 bases from J, with 10 bases between. Germline V gene sequence: CDR1 LNHNV, CDR2 YYDKDF (reference sequence). The CDR3 loop reads CATSRVARGSYNEQFF. The CDR3 DNA follows: TGTGCCACCAGCAGAGTGGCCAGGGGCTCCTACAATGAGCAGTTCTTC.

This chain links TRBV5-1 with TRBJ2-3, with D hard to call. CDR1 and CDR2 from the germline V gene are SGHRS and YFSETQ. The CDR3 loop spans 12 amino acids. Trimming pared 4 bases from V and 5 bases from J, leaving 8 bases between. In DNA form, the CDR3 reads TGCGCCAGCAGCGGGCTCTTAGATACGCAGTATTTT. Protein product: CASSGLLDTQYF.

J is TRBJ2-4 and V is TRBV6-5; TRBD1 agrees at 9 bases. This CDR3 contains 14 residues. Losses at the gene ends were 5 bases for V and 5 bases for J; bases not matched to a gene: 4. Germline V gene data show CDR1 as MNHEY and CDR2 as SVGAGI. The CDR3 region is CASSRTGAQNIQYF. The CDR3 nucleotides read TGTGCCAGCAGTCGGACAGGGGCCCAAAACATTCAGTACTTC.